The 26 T cell receptor beta chains reported below all come from one sample, sequenced in a study of blood T cell repertoires in COVID-19. Sequencing used immunoSEQ multiplex PCR; TCRdb keeps in-frame clones, though not all of them. The sample includes some 80,000 clones, around nine tenths of them seen just once. The sequencing sample was made of peripheral blood. These receptors originate from a man older than 75 with active or convalescent COVID-19.

The chain uses TRBV6-5 and TRBJ1-6; D gene unclear. CDR1 MNHEY and CDR2 SVGAGI come from the germline V gene. The CDR3 extends over 14 amino acids. The germline V and J ends were trimmed by 8 bases and 0 bases, with 8 bases remaining between them. CDR3 nucleotides: TGTGCCAGCGCCCGCAGCTCCTATAATTCACCCCTCCACTTT. This sequence encodes CASARSSYNSPLHF.

The gene calls are TRBV19 and TRBJ1-2; possibly TRBD1 for D (6 bases). Trimming pared 6 bases from V and 4 bases from J, leaving 9 bases between. The CDR3 totals 12 residues. CDR1 is LNHDA and CDR2 is SQIVND in the germline V gene (reference sequence). In DNA form, the CDR3 reads TGTGCCAGTAGCCGGACAGCCTATGGCTACACCTTC. Translated, it gives CASSRTAYGYTF.

The V call is TRBV29-1, the J call TRBJ2-5; maybe TRBD2 (7 bases). Deletions cut 3 bases from V and 2 bases from J, with 13 bases between. CDR1 and CDR2 (germline): SQVTM, ANQGSEA. This CDR3 is 14 amino acids long. CDR3 residues: CSVEVGGAQETQYF. The CDR3 DNA follows: TGCAGCGTTGAGGTGGGGGGGGCACAAGAGACCCAGTACTTC.

The rearrangement joins TRBV30 to TRBJ1-5, with 7 bases identical to TRBD1. CDR3 length: 15 residues. The germline gives CDR1 GTSNPN, CDR2 SVGIG (reference sequence). V lost 1 base, J lost 2 bases, and 5 bases stayed unmatched. The CDR3 sequence is CAWSELTGGNQPQHF. CDR3 nucleotides: TGTGCCTGGAGTGAATTAACAGGGGGCAATCAGCCCCAGCATTTT.

The chain links TRBV2 to TRBJ2-5, with 9 bases fitting TRBD2. The trim removed 11 bases at V and 6 bases at J, leaving 13 bases unmatched. CDR3 length: 14 residues. Per germline, CDR1 SNHLY and CDR2 FYNNEI. The DNA of the CDR3 is TGTGCCTCGGGGCTGGGACTAGCTTCCCAGACCCAGTACTTC. Residues: CASGLGLASQTQYF.

The chain links TRBV5-1 to TRBJ2-2; the match to TRBD2 covers 9 bases. V shed 3 bases and J 2 bases; nucleotides not matched to a gene: 5. Looked up from germline, CDR1 is SGHRS and CDR2 is YFSETQ. The CDR3 runs 16 residues. The CDR3 bases are TGCGCCAGCAGCTCAGGACTAGCGAGCAACACCGGGGAGCTGTTTTTT. Translating it yields CASSSGLASNTGELFF.

The chain carries TRBV3-1 (or the pseudogene TRBV3-2) and TRBJ1-1, with D possibly matching TRBD1 (5 bases). CDR3 length: 15 residues. From germline, CDR1 is LGHDT and CDR2 YNNKEL (reference sequence). V lost 4 bases and J 3 bases, leaving 15 bases between the germline ends. CDR3 region: CASSPRSGGDTEAFF. CDR3 nucleotide sequence: TGTGCCAGCAGCCCCCGCTCTGGGGGGGACACTGAAGCTTTCTTT.

The chain links TRBV4-1 to TRBJ2-5; possibly TRBD1 for D (6 bases). The CDR3 loop spans 16 amino acids. Germline-derived CDR1 and CDR2 are MGHRA and YSYEKL. Trimming stripped 0 bases from V and 1 base from J, with 12 bases between. The DNA of the CDR3 is TGCGCCAGCAGCCAAGATGTAGGACAGCCCCAAGAGACCCAGTACTTC. Amino acids: CASSQDVGQPQETQYF.

This clone has just a few counts. The chain has TRBV5-1 and TRBJ1-1; the D is unclear. V was clipped by 0 bases and J by 3 bases, with 9 bases between them. The CDR3 covers 14 residues. Germline lookup yields CDR1 SGHRS and CDR2 YFSETQ. Written as DNA, the CDR3 is TGCGCCAGCAGCTTGGTTCTCTTCGACACTGAAGCTTTCTTT. Its translation is CASSLVLFDTEAFF.

The V and J genes are TRBV19 and TRBJ1-1; 10 bases are a match to TRBD1. Germline loops: CDR1 LNHDA, CDR2 SQIVND (reference sequence). The CDR3 runs 15 residues. Trimming removed 1 base from V and 2 bases from J; junction bases left unmatched: 1. The CDR3 loop reads CASSIGQGANTEAFF. Here the CDR3 DNA reads TGTGCCAGTAGTATAGGACAGGGGGCAAACACTGAAGCTTTCTTT. The complete variable domain, with remaining parts taken from reference TRBV19 and TRBJ1-1, reads DGGITQSPKYLFRKEGQNVTLSCEQNLNHDAMYWYRQDPGQGLRLIYYSQIVNDFQKGDIAEGYSVSREKKESFPLTVTSAQKNPTAFYLCASSIGQGANTEAFFGQGTRLTVV.

This rearrangement joins TRBV2 to TRBJ2-7, with 7 positions matching TRBD1. V was clipped by 6 bases and J by 6 bases; unmatched bases: 8. The CDR3 extends over 13 amino acids. Per germline, CDR1 SNHLY and CDR2 FYNNEI. CDR3 nucleotide sequence: TGTGCCAGCAGACTACAGGGGATTAGCGAGCAGTACGTC. As protein: CASRLQGISEQYV.

This chain joins TRBV11-3 and TRBJ1-1; the D is unclear. V lost 4 bases to trimming and J lost 3 bases, with 15 bases between them. CDR1 is SGHNT and CDR2 is YENEEA in the germline V gene. This CDR3 has 15 amino acids. CDR3: CASSSGSLGHTEAFF. The DNA for the CDR3 is TGTGCCAGCAGCTCCGGGTCGTTAGGCCACACTGAAGCTTTCTTT. Complete variable domain (other parts from reference TRBV11-3 and TRBJ1-1): EAGVVQSPRYKIIEKKQPVAFWCNPISGHNTLYWYLQNLGQGPELLIRYENEEAVDDSQLPKDRFSAERLKGVDSTLKIQPAELGDSAVYLCASSSGSLGHTEAFFGQGTRLTVV.

The genes are TRBV18 and TRBJ1-5; D may be TRBD1 (5 bases). Germline V gene lookup returns CDR1 KGHSH and CDR2 LQKENI. This CDR3 spans 15 amino acids. Between the trimmed V and J ends, which lost 4 bases and 2 bases, there was a span of 12 bases. CDR3: CASSQGLNRNQPQHF. CDR3 sequence (DNA): TGTGCCAGCTCACAGGGGTTGAATCGCAATCAGCCCCAGCATTTT.

This clone was found once. This chain joins TRBV5-5 and TRBJ1-2; weak D call: TRBD1 (5 bases). The germline V gene has CDR1 SGHKS and CDR2 YYEKEE (reference sequence). The V end was cut by 0 bases, the J end by 4 bases, with 7 bases between. The CDR3 spans 13 residues. The CDR3: CASSLVTGYGYTF. CDR3 nucleotide sequence: TGTGCCAGCAGCTTGGTTACAGGCTATGGCTACACCTTC.

The CDR3 region is CASSLRTSGRNEQYV. CDR3 DNA: TGCGCCAGCAGCCTACGGACTAGCGGGAGGAATGAGCAGTACGTC. The rearrangement links TRBV5-1 to TRBJ2-7; 14 positions match TRBD2. Germline V gene sequence: CDR1 SGHRS, CDR2 YFSETQ. The CDR3 is made up of 15 amino acids. V was pared by 4 bases and J by 7 bases, with 7 bases of the junction left unmatched.

This chain uses TRBV19 with TRBJ1-5, with 9 bases that match TRBD1. The CDR3 has 14 amino acids. CDR1 and CDR2 (germline): LNHDA, SQIVND (reference sequence). Trimming removed 6 bases from V and 3 bases from J; junction bases left unmatched: 3. The DNA for the CDR3 is TGTGCCAGTAGCCGGACAGGGGACAATCAGCCCCAGCATTTT. It codes for CASSRTGDNQPQHF.

The CDR3 region has the DNA TGTGCCAGCAGCTTAGCAACAGGGGCGGGCTATGGCTACACCTTC. Translation: CASSLATGAGYGYTF. This chain links TRBV7-9 with TRBJ1-2; 7 bases are a match to TRBD1. CDR1 and CDR2 from the germline V gene are SEHNR and FQNEAQ (reference sequence). The V and J ends lost 0 bases and 4 bases, in that order; junction bases with no gene match: 5. CDR3 length: 15 residues. The entire variable domain, with the rest obtained from reference TRBV7-9 and TRBJ1-2, is as follows: DTGVSQNPRHKITKRGQNVTFRCDPISEHNRLYWYRQTLGQGPEFLTYFQNEAQLEKSRLLSDRFSAERPKGSFSTLEIQRTEQGDSAMYLCASSLATGAGYGYTFGSGTRLTVV.

In this sample, this clone turned up a few times. The chain couples TRBV10-3 to TRBJ2-5, with 9 nucleotides matching TRBD2. This CDR3 comprises 14 residues. Germline CDR1 and CDR2: ENHRY and SYGVKD. The V segment lost 6 bases and the J segment 5 bases; nucleotides outside the gene matches: 7. Here the CDR3 DNA reads TGTGCCATCAGCCCCGGGACTAGCAAGGAGACCCAGTACTTC. This sequence encodes CAISPGTSKETQYF.

The chain uses TRBV28 and TRBJ2-3; 7 bases are a match to TRBD1. The CDR3 covers 16 residues. J gave up 3 bases and V 6 bases, and 12 bases lay outside the gene matches. CDR1 is MDHEN, CDR2 SYDVKM, per germline. The chain's CDR3 is CASRSPGTAYTDTQYF. The CDR3 DNA follows: TGTGCCAGCAGGAGCCCCGGGACAGCCTATACAGATACGCAGTATTTT.

J is TRBJ2-2 and V is TRBV2; 11 bases align to TRBD1. The CDR3 length is 16 residues. Germline CDR1 is SNHLY and CDR2 is FYNNEI. Trimming removed 9 bases from V and 3 bases from J; junction bases left unmatched: 9. In nucleotides, the CDR3 is TGTGCCAGTATGGACAGGGGGCATTTGGACACCGGGGAGCTGTTTTTT. Translated, it gives CASMDRGHLDTGELFF. The full variable domain, in which reference TRBV2 and TRBJ2-2 provide the parts outside the CDR3, is EPEVTQTPSHQVTQMGQEVILRCVPISNHLYFYWYRQILGQKVEFLVSFYNNEISEKSEIFDDQFSVERPDGSNFTLKIRSTKLEDSAMYFCASMDRGHLDTGELFFGEGSRLTVL.

The chain uses TRBV12-5 and TRBJ1-2; TRBD1 matches at 8 bases. This CDR3 is built from 16 residues. With 7 bases clipped from V and 6 bases from J, the junction kept 16 bases outside the gene matches. Germline CDR1 reads LGHNT; CDR2 reads FRNRAP. CDR3 bases: TGTGCTAGTGCCAAAGGACAGGGCGCTATCGGTGATGGCTACACCTTC. It encodes CASAKGQGAIGDGYTF.

The sample holds a few counts of this clone. The gene calls are TRBV10-1 and TRBJ2-1, with 9 bases lining up with TRBD1. Germline CDR1 WNHNN, CDR2 SYGVQD (reference sequence). The length of the CDR3 is 16 residues. V lost 6 bases to trimming and J lost 9 bases; unmatched junction nucleotides: 15. CDR3 coding DNA: TGCGCCAGCAGCCAAACCGGGACAGGGAATAGTGGTGAGCAGTTCTTC. This codes for CASSQTGTGNSGEQFF.

The chain has TRBV5-1 and TRBJ1-1, with 7 nucleotides matching TRBD1. Trimming took 4 bases from V and 3 from J; bases not matched to a gene: 9. The germline V gene has CDR1 SGHRS and CDR2 YFSETQ. The CDR3 is 15 residues long. The CDR3 nucleotides read TGCGCCAGCAGCCCCGACAGGGTTTTGGACACTGAAGCTTTCTTT. It is translated as CASSPDRVLDTEAFF.

V is TRBV6-5 and J is TRBJ1-6; a possible D gene is TRBD1 (6 bases). In germline, CDR1 is MNHEY, CDR2 SVGAGI. The CDR3 contains 15 residues. Trimming left V 6 bases short and J 5 bases short, with 14 bases between. This chain's CDR3 is CASSNSGTHNSPLHF. The CDR3 DNA sequence: TGTGCCAGCAGCAATTCCGGGACACATAATTCACCCCTCCACTTT.

The chain couples TRBV7-2 to TRBJ1-1, with D tentatively TRBD1 (5 bases). Per germline, CDR1 SGHTA and CDR2 FQGNSA. This CDR3 has 14 residues. Trimming stripped 5 bases from V and 1 base from J, with 11 bases between. The DNA for the CDR3 is TGTGCCAGCAGCCCAAGGGGCGGGAACACTGAAGCTTTCTTT. Its translation is CASSPRGGNTEAFF.

The chain combines TRBV5-1 with TRBJ1-2; 8 bases align to TRBD1. This CDR3 contains 14 residues. After removal of 0 bases from V and 6 bases from J, the junction contained 4 bases not matched to a gene. Germline V gives CDR1 SGHRS, CDR2 YFSETQ. CDR3 DNA sequence: TGCGCCAGCAGCTTGGGGACAGGGACGAATGGCTACACCTTC. Protein product: CASSLGTGTNGYTF.